The 11 T cell receptor beta chains presented below share a single source sample, sequenced in a study of T-cell memory formation after mild COVID-19. TCRdb reprocessed the 5' RACE reads with MiXCR, giving one entry per CDR3 protein. The repertoire holds around 300,000 distinct CDR3 sequences, roughly 13% seen once, with around 20% in the top ten. Sequenced: PBMCs or a T cell subset sorted from them (not recorded which). The receptors were gathered from a young man who had mild COVID-19 (a few samples of this study predate the infection). Cell type and time point are not known.

This clonotype was counted at least ten times. CDR3 sequence reads: CASSLEQGPYSPLHF. Written as DNA, the CDR3 is TGCGCCAGCAGCTTGGAGCAGGGGCCCTATTCACCCCTCCACTTT. This rearrangement joins TRBV5-1 to TRBJ1-6; a weak D match, TRBD1 (6 bases). Germline values: CDR1 SGHRS, CDR2 YFSETQ. The germline V and J ends were trimmed by 0 bases and 8 bases, with 12 bases remaining between them. The CDR3 totals 15 residues.

This clonotype came up a few times. The chain is built from TRBV5-5 and TRBJ2-7; tentatively, D is TRBD1 or TRBD2 (5 bases each). The germline CDR1 and CDR2 sequences are SGHKS and YYEKEE (reference sequence). V gave up 0 bases and J gave up 4 bases, with 17 bases separating them. The CDR3 sequence is 16 residues long. CDR3 residues: CASSLGGLAWRYEQYV. The CDR3 nucleotides are TGTGCCAGCAGCTTGGGGGGGTTAGCGTGGAGGTACGAGCAGTACGTC.

The CDR3 sequence: CASSLDWIGREAFF. CDR3 DNA: TGTGCCAGCAGTCTGGACTGGATTGGCCGAGAAGCTTTCTTT. This chain connects TRBV6-6 to TRBJ1-1; D is ambiguous. Germline V gene lookup returns CDR1 MNHNY and CDR2 SVGAGI (reference sequence). CDR3 size: 14 residues. The V and J ends lost 5 bases and 8 bases respectively, with 18 bases between them.

The chain couples TRBV5-1 to TRBJ2-3; D uncertain. This CDR3 has 17 amino acids. CDR1 and CDR2 (germline): SGHRS, YFSETQ. V lost 0 bases and J 4 bases, leaving 18 bases between the germline ends. In nucleotides, the CDR3 is TGCGCCAGCAGCTTGGTAGGTGCGGCAGTTATGGCAGATACGCAGTATTTT. This sequence encodes CASSLVGAAVMADTQYF.

V gene TRBV18 combines with J gene TRBJ1-1, with D possibly being TRBD1 (5 bases). This CDR3 has 16 amino acids. With 3 bases removed from V and 7 bases from J, the gap between germline ends came to 21 bases. Per germline, CDR1 KGHSH and CDR2 LQKENI. DNA for the CDR3: TGTGCCAGCTCACCGCCTAATCCCGGGACCAAAGGTGAAGCTTTCTTT. It codes for CASSPPNPGTKGEAFF.

The CDR3 loop is CASSPRRDSTNGYTF. The DNA of the CDR3 is TGTGCCAGCAGCCCCCGCCGGGACAGTACTAATGGCTACACCTTC. The V call is TRBV7-3, the J call TRBJ1-2; 7 bases are shared with TRBD1. Germline values: CDR1 SGHTA, CDR2 FQGTGA. After removal of 5 bases from V and 6 bases from J, the junction contained 12 bases not matched to a gene. The CDR3 runs 15 residues.

This clonotype has more than one count but fewer than ten. J is TRBJ1-1 and V is TRBV7-9, with D perhaps matching TRBD1 (6 bases). Germline V gene lookup returns CDR1 SEHNR and CDR2 FQNEAQ (reference sequence). Trimming took 6 bases from V and 1 from J, leaving 9 bases between them. The CDR3 is 13 residues long. The CDR3 coding sequence is TGTGCCAGCAGGGCGGGACAGAACACTGAAGCTTTCTTT. This gives the protein CASRAGQNTEAFF.

A few counts support this clonotype. The V call is TRBV12-3 or TRBV12-4, the J call TRBJ1-3; D is undetermined. This CDR3 is built from 14 residues. Trimming left V 5 bases short and J 0 bases short, with 8 bases between. The CDR3 protein is CASSLSTSGNTIYF. DNA of the CDR3: TGTGCCAGCAGTCTGTCGACCTCTGGAAACACCATATATTTT.

This chain connects TRBV2 to TRBJ2-5; 11 nucleotides align to TRBD2. CDR1 is SNHLY, CDR2 FYNNEI, per germline. The CDR3 contains 15 residues. Unmatched junction bases numbered 4, after V lost 2 bases and J lost 5 bases. This CDR3 reads CASSEWSSGGETQYF. CDR3 nucleotides: TGTGCCAGCAGTGAATGGTCTAGCGGGGGGGAGACCCAGTACTTC.

This clonotype was recorded once. The chain employs TRBV6-1 and TRBJ2-7, with TRBD2 identical over 9 bases. Trimming cost V 5 bases and J 4 bases; bases outside gene matches: 3. The CDR3 extends over 13 amino acids. Germline V CDR1 and CDR2: MNHNS, SASEGT. In DNA, the CDR3 is TGTGCCAGCAGTCTAGCGGGGATGTACGAGCAGTACGTC. Encoded protein: CASSLAGMYEQYV.

V gene TRBV29-1 combines with J gene TRBJ2-5; possibly TRBD2 for D (6 bases). The germline V and J ends were trimmed by 0 bases and 0 bases, with 8 bases remaining between them. The CDR3 has 14 amino acids. Germline CDR1 SQVTM, CDR2 ANQGSEA. CDR3 nucleotide sequence: TGCAGCGTTGAAGAAGGGACTTACCAAGAGACCCAGTACTTC. Translating it yields CSVEEGTYQETQYF.